The sequence of this T cell receptor beta chain was determined in a study of metastatic and nonmetastatic thyroid tumors. Points from the study as a whole: Patients with malignant thyroid tumors reportedly had significantly higher TCR beta diversity than those with benign nodules, in blood and tumor.

In the study's own analysis: Clinicopathological groups supplied CDR3 differences that were used to build a distant-metastasis classifier for papillary thyroid cancer. TCRdb re-clonotyped the PCR reads via MiXCR. The V and J calls follow TCRdb's processing rather than the paper's. The data contain 30,000 or so clones, 20% to 30% of them singletons. CDR3 size: 15 residues. Trimming pared 1 base from V and 3 bases from J, leaving 10 bases between. Germline V gene data show CDR1 as KGHDR and CDR2 as SFDVKD. This clone was found many times. The target antigen is unknown. Each patient came to thyroid surgery without any prior treatment (of any kind).

This receptor was obtained from a female donor with papillary thyroid cancer or a benign thyroid nodule (not recorded which). Some clones in this sample may be carry-over from other donors' samples. V gene TRBV24-1 combines with J gene TRBJ2-3; D may be TRBD2 (6 bases). Sequenced input: blood. The CDR3 spells CATSDLGGGTDTQYF. Written as DNA, the CDR3 is TGTGCCACCAGTGATTTAGGTGGGGGGACAGATACGCAGTATTTT.